The source of this T cell receptor (beta chain) is a study of blood T cells in healthy people across ages. Study conclusions and caveats: Per million T cells, TCR beta diversity dropped about linearly as age rose. Naive T cell percentage strongly correlated with TCR beta diversity.

Every donor provided roughly 10 milliliters of peripheral blood. In its sample, this clonotype was seen a few times. The antigen is unknown. The CDR3 runs to 15 residues. V was clipped by 5 bases and J by 10 bases; unmatched bases: 8. The germline V gene encodes CDR1 SGHTA and CDR2 FQGNSA. A J-beta primer mix and a sample-barcoded 5' primer were used in a second PCR of about 7 to 11 cycles. Via MiXCR, TCRdb re-called the 5' RACE reads, giving one row per CDR3 protein. The profile covers roughly 800,000 distinct CDR3 sequences, with roughly 50% appearing a single time and 20% to 25% taken by the ten largest.

The chain couples TRBV7-2 to TRBJ2-1, with TRBD2 matching 13 bases. The TCR originated in a man aged 25 to 45 in good health. The sequenced sample was blood. CDR3 residues: CASSQYGTSGKEQFF. CDR3 coding DNA: TGTGCCAGCAGCCAATACGGGACTAGCGGGAAGGAGCAGTTCTTC.